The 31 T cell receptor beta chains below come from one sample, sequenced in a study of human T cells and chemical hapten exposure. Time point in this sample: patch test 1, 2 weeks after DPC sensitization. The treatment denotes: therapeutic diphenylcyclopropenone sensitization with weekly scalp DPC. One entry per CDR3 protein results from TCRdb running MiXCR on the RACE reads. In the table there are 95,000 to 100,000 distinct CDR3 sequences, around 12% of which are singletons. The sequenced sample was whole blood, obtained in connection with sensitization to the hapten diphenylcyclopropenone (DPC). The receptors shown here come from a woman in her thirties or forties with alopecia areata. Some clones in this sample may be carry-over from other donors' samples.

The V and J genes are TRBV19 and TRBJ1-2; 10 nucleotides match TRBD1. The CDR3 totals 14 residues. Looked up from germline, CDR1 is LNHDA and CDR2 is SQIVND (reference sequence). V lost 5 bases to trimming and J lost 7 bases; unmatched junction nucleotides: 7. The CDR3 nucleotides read TGTGCCAGTAGTCCGGGACAGGGGTATTTTGGCTACACCTTC. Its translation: CASSPGQGYFGYTF. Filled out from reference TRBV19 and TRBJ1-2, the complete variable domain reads DGGITQSPKYLFRKEGQNVTLSCEQNLNHDAMYWYRQDPGQGLRLIYYSQIVNDFQKGDIAEGYSVSREKKESFPLTVTSAQKNPTAFYLCASSPGQGYFGYTFGSGTRLTVV.

CDR3 loop: CASSRPGQGEQFF. The DNA for the CDR3 is TGTGCCAGCAGCCGGCCGGGACAGGGAGAGCAGTTCTTC. The chain combines TRBV5-5 with TRBJ2-1; 9 nucleotides match TRBD1. CDR1 is SGHKS and CDR2 is YYEKEE in the germline V gene (reference sequence). V gave up 4 bases and J gave up 10 bases; unmatched junction bases: 6. The CDR3 runs 13 residues.

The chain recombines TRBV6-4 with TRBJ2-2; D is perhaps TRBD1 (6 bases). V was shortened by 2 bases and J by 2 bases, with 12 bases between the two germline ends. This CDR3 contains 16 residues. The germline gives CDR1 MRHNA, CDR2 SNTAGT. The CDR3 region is CASSDGTSTNTGELFF. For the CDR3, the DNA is TGTGCCAGCAGTGACGGGACATCTACAAACACCGGGGAGCTGTTTTTT.

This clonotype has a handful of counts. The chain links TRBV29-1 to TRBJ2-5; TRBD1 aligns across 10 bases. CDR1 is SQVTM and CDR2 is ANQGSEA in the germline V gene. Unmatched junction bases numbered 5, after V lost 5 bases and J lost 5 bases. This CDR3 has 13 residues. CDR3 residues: CSVRQGATETQYF. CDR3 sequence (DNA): TGCAGCGTTAGACAGGGGGCGACGGAGACCCAGTACTTC.

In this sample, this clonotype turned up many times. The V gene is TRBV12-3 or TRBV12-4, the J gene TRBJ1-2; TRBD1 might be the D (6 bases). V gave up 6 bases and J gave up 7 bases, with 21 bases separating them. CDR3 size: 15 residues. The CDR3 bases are TGTGCCAGCAGCCCTAGTCCGGGGACATCTCGTGGCTACACCTTC. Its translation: CASSPSPGTSRGYTF.

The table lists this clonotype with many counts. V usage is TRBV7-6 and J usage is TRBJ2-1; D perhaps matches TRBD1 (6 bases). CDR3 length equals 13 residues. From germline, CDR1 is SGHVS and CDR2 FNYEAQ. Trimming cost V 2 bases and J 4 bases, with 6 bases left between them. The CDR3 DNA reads TGTGCCAGCAGCTTAAGGGGGTACAATGAGCAGTTCTTC. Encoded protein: CASSLRGYNEQFF. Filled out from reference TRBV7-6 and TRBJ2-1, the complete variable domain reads GAGVSQSPRYKVTKRGQDVALRCDPISGHVSLYWYRQALGQGPEFLTYFNYEAQQDKSGLPNDRFSAERPEGSISTLTIQRTEQRDSAMYRCASSLRGYNEQFFGPGTRLTVL.

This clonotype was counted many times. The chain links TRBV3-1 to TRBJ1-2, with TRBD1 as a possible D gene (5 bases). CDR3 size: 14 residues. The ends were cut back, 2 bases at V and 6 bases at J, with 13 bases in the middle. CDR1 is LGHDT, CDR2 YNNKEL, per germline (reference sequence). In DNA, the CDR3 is TGTGCCAGCAGCCAACCTGGCAGGGACCATGGCTACACCTTC. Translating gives CASSQPGRDHGYTF.

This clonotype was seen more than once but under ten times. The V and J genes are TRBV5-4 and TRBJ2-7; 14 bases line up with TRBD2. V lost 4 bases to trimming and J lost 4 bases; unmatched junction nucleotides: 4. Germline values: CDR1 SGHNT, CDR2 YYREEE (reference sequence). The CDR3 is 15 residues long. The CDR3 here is CASSPGLAGVYEQYF. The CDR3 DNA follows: TGTGCCAGCAGCCCGGGACTAGCGGGGGTTTACGAGCAGTACTTC.

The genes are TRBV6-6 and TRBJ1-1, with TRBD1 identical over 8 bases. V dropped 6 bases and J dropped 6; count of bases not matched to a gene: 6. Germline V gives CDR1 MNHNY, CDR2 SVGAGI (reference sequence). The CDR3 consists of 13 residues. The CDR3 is CASSRGTGAEAFF. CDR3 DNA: TGTGCCAGCAGCCGAGGGACAGGAGCTGAAGCTTTCTTT.

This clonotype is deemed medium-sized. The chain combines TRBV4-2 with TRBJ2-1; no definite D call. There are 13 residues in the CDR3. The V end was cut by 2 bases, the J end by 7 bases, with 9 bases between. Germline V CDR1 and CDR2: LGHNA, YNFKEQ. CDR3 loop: CASSQIDGNEQFF. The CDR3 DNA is TGTGCCAGCAGCCAAATCGACGGGAATGAGCAGTTCTTC.

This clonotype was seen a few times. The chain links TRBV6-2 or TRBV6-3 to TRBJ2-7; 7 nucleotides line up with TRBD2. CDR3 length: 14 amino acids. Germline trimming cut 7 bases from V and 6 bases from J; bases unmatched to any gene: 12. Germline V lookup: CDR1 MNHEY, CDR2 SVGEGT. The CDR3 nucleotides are TGTGCCAGCACGGAACTAGCGTGGACGGGCGAGCAGTACTTC. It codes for CASTELAWTGEQYF.

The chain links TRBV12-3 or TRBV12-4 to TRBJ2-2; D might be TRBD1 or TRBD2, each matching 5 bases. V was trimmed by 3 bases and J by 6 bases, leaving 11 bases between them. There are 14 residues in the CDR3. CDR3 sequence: CASSLIGGPGELFF. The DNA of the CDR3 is TGTGCCAGCAGTTTGATTGGGGGTCCCGGGGAGCTGTTTTTT.

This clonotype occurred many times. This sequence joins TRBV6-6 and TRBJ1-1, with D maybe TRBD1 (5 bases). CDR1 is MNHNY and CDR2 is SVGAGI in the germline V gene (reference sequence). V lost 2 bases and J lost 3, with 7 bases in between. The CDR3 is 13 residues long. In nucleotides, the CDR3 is TGTGCCAGCAGTTACGGGGGTTACACTGAAGCTTTCTTT. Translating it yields CASSYGGYTEAFF.

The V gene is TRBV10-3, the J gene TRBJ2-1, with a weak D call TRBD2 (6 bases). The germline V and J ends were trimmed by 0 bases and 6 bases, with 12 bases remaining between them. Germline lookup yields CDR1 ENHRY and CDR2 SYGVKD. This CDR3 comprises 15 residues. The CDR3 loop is CAISESGGTGNEQFF. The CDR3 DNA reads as TGTGCCATCAGTGAGTCGGGCGGGACGGGCAATGAGCAGTTCTTC.

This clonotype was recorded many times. CDR3 sequence (DNA): TGTGCCAGCAGTTACCTTCAGCGGGAGGCGGCAGATACGCAGTATTTT. This encodes CASSYLQREAADTQYF. The V gene is TRBV6-2 or TRBV6-3, the J gene TRBJ2-3; TRBD2 aligns across 9 bases. Germline CDR1 and CDR2: MNHEY and SVGEGT. The CDR3 spans 16 residues. The V and J ends lost 2 bases and 4 bases, in that order; junction bases with no gene match: 7.

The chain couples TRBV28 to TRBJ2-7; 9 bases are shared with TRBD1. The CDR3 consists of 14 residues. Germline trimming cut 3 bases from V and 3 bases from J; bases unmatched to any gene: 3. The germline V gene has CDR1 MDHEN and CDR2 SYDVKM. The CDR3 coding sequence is TGTGCCAGCAGTTTTTCGACAGGGGGCTACGAGCAGTACTTC. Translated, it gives CASSFSTGGYEQYF.

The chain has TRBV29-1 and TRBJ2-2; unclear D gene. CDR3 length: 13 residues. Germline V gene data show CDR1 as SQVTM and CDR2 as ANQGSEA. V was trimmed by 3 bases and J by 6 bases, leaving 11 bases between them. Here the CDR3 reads CSVDSAVAGELFF. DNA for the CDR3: TGCAGCGTTGACAGCGCGGTAGCCGGGGAGCTGTTTTTT.

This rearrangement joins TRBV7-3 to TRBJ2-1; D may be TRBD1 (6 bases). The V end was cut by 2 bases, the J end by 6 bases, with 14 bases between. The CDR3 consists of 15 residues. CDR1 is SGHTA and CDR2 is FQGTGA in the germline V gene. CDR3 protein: CASSLARGGFNEQFF. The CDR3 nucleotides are TGTGCCAGCAGCTTAGCGAGAGGGGGATTCAATGAGCAGTTCTTC.

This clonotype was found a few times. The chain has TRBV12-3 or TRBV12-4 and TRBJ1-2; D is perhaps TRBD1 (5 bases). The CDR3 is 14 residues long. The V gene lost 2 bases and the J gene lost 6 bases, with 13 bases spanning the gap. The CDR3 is CASSLQQGFNGYTF. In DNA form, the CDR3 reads TGTGCCAGCAGTTTACAGCAGGGATTTAATGGCTACACCTTC.

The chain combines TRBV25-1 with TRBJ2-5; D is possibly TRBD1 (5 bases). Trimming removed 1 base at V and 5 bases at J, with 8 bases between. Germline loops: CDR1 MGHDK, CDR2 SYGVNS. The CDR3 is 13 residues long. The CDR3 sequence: CASSEWGVETQYF. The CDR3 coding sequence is TGTGCCAGCAGTGAATGGGGCGTGGAGACCCAGTACTTC.

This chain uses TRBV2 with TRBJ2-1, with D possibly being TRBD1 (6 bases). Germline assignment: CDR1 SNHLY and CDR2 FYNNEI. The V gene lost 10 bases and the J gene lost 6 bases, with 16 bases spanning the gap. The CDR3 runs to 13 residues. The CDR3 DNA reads TGTGCCACCTCCTACAGGGTGGGCAATGAGCAGTTCTTC. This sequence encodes CATSYRVGNEQFF.

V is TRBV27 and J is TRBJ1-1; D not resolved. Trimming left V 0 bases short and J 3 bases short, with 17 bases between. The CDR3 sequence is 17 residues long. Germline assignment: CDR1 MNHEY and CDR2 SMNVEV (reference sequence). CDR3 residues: CASSLSITALGYTEAFF. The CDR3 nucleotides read TGTGCCAGCAGTTTATCGATTACAGCCCTGGGGTACACTGAAGCTTTCTTT.

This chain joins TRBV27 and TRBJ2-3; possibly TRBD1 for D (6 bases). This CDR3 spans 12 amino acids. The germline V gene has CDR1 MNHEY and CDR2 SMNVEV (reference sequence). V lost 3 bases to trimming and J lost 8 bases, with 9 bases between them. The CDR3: CASSFRGTTQYF. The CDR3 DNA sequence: TGTGCCAGCAGTTTCAGGGGTACTACGCAGTATTTT.

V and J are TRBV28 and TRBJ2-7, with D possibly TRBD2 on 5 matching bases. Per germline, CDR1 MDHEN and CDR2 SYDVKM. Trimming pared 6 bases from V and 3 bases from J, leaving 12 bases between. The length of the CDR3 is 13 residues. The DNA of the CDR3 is TGTGCCAGCAGCTACTCCGGGGTCTACGAGCAGTACTTC. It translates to CASSYSGVYEQYF.

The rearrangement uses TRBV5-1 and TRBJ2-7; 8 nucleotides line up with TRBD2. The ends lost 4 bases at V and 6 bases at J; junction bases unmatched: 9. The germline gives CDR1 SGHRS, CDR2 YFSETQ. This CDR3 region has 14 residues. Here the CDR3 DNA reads TGCGCCAGCAGCCGGAGCGGGGGAGCCCTCGAGCAGTACTTC. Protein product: CASSRSGGALEQYF.

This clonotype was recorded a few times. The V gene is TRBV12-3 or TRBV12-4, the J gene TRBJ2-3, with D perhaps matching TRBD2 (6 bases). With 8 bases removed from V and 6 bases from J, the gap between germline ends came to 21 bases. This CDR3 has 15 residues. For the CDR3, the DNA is TGTGCCAGCGATGGGTCGGGACCGGGGGTCGATACGCAGTATTTT. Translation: CASDGSGPGVDTQYF.

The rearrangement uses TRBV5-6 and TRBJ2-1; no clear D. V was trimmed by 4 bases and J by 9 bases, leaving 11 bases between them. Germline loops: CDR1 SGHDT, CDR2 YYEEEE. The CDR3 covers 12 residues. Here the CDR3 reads CASSQNLIEQFF. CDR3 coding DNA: TGTGCCAGCAGCCAAAACCTCATTGAGCAGTTCTTC. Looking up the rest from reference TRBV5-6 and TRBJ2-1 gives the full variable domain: DAGVTQSPTHLIKTRGQQVTLRCSPKSGHDTVSWYQQALGQGPQFIFQYYEEEERQRGNFPDRFSGHQFPNYSSELNVNALLLGDSALYLCASSQNLIEQFFGPGTRLTVL.

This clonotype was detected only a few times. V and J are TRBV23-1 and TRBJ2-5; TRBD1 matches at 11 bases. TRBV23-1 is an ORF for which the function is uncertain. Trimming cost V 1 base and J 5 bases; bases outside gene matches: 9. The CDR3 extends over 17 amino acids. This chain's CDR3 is CASSQFVRTGGSETQYF. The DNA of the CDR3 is TGCGCCAGCAGTCAATTCGTCCGGACAGGGGGCAGTGAGACCCAGTACTTC.

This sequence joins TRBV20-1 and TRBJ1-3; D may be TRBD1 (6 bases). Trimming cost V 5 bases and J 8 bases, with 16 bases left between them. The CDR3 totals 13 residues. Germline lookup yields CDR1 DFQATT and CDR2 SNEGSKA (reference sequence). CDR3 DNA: TGCAGTGCTCCGGACAGTGTTCTGGACACCATATATTTT. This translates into CSAPDSVLDTIYF.

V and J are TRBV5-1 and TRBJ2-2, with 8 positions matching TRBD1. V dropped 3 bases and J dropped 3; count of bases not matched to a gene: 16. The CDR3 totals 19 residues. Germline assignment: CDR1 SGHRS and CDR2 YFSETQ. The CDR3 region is CASSYTGQDKAFDTGELFF. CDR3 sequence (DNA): TGCGCCAGCAGCTACACGGGACAGGATAAAGCCTTCGACACCGGGGAGCTGTTTTTT.

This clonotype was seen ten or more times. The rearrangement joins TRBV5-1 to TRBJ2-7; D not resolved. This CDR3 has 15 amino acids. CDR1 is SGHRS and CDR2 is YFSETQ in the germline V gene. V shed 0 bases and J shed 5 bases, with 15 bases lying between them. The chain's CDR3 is CASSLEAFNFHEQYF. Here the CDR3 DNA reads TGCGCCAGCAGCTTGGAAGCGTTCAACTTCCACGAGCAGTACTTC.